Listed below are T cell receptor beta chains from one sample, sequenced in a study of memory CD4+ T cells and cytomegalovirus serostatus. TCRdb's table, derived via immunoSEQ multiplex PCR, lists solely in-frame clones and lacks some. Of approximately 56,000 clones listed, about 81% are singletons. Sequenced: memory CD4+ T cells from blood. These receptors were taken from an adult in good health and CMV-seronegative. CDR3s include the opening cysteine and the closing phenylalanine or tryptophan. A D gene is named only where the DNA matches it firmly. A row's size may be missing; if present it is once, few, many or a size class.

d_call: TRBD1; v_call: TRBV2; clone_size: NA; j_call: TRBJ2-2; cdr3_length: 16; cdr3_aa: CASSGRDRGRTGELFF; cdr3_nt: TGTGCCAGCAGTGGCCGGGACAGGGGGCGGACCGGGGAGCTGTTTTTT
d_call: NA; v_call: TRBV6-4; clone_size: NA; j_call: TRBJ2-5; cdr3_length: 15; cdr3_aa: CASSPRSGGKETQYF; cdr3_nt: TGTGCCAGCAGCCCCCGCAGCGGTGGAAAAGAGACCCAGTACTTC
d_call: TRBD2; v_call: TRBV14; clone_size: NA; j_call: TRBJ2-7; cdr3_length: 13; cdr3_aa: CASRPSGAYEQYF; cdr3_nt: TGTGCCAGCAGGCCTAGCGGGGCCTACGAGCAGTACTTC
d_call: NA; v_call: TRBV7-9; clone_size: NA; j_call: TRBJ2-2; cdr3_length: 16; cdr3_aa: CASSPRGLGLTGELFF; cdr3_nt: TGTGCCAGCAGCCCGAGGGGGTTAGGCCTCACCGGGGAGCTGTTTTTT
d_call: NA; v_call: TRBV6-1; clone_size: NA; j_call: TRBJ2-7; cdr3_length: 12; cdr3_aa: CASSTGWSEQYF; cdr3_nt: TGTGCCAGCAGTACGGGGTGGAGCGAGCAGTACTTC
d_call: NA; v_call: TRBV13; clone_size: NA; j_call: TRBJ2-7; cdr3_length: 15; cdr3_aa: CASSPEGGREFEQYF; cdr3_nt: TGTGCCAGCAGCCCGGAGGGGGGCCGGGAGTTCGAGCAGTACTTC
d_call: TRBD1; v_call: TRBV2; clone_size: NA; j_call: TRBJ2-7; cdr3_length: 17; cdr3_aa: CASRTGLTPLSSYEQYF; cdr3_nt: TGTGCCAGCAGGACAGGGTTAACACCACTATCCTCCTACGAGCAGTACTTC
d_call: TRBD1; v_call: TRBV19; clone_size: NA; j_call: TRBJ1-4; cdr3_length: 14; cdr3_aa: CASSTRDRASRLFF; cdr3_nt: TGTGCCAGTAGTACCCGGGACAGGGCCTCCCGGCTGTTTTTT
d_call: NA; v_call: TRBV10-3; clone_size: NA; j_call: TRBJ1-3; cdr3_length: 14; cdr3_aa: CAIRDSTSGNTIYF; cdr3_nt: TGTGCCATCAGGGATAGCACCTCTGGAAACACCATATATTTT
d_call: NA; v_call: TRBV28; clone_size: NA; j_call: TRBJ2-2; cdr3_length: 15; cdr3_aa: CASVPGTPNTGELFF; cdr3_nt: TGTGCCAGCGTACCCGGGACGCCGAACACCGGGGAGCTGTTTTTT
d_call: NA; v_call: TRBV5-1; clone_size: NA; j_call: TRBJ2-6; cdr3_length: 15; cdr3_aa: CASSLANSGANVLTF; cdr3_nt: TGCGCCAGCAGCCTCGCCAACTCTGGGGCCAACGTCCTGACTTTC
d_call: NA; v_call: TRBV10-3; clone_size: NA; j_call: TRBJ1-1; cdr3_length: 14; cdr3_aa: CAIRGGAGNTEAFF; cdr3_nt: TGTGCCATCAGGGGGGGCGCGGGGAACACTGAAGCTTTCTTT
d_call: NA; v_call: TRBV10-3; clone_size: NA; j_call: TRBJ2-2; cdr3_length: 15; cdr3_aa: CAISESGGRTGELFF; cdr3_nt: TGTGCCATCAGTGAGTCGGGGGGCCGCACCGGGGAGCTGTTTTTT
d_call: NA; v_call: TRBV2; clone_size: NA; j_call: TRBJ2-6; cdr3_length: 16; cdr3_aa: CASSEQGHSGANVLTF; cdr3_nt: TGTGCCAGCAGTGAACAGGGCCACTCTGGGGCCAACGTCCTGACTTTC
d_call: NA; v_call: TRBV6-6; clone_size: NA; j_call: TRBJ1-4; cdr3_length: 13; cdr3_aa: CASRGRAGEKLFF; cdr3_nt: TGTGCCAGCAGGGGAAGGGCAGGGGAAAAACTGTTTTTT
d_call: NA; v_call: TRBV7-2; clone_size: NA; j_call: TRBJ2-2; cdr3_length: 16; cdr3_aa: CASSSSPTRRTGELFF; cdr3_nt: TGTGCCAGCAGCTCTAGCCCGACAAGGAGGACCGGGGAGCTGTTTTTT
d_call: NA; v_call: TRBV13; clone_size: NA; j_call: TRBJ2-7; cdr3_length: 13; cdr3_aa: CASSLRMRDEQYF; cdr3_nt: TGTGCCAGCAGCTTAAGGATGCGCGACGAGCAGTACTTC
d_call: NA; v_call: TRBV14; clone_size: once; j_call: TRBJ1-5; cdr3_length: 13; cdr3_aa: CASSRYSNQPQHF; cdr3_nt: TGTGCCAGCAGCCGCTATAGCAATCAGCCCCAGCATTTT
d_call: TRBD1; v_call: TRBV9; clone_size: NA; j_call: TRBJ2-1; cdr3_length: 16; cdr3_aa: CASSVGLTGHFFEQFF; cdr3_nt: TGTGCCAGCAGCGTAGGTCTGACAGGGCACTTCTTCGAGCAGTTCTTC
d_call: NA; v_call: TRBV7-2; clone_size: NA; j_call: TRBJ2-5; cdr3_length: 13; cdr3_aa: CASSLAGAETQYF; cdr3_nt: TGTGCCAGCAGCTTAGCAGGGGCGGAGACCCAGTACTTC
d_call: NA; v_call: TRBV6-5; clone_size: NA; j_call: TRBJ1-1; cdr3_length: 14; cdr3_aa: CASSRGGMNTEAFF; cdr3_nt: TGTGCCAGCAGTCGGGGTGGGATGAACACTGAAGCTTTCTTT
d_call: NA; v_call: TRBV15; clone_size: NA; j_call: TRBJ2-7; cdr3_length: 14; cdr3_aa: CATSRQGSINEQYF; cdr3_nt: TGTGCCACCAGCAGGCAGGGTAGTATCAACGAGCAGTACTTC
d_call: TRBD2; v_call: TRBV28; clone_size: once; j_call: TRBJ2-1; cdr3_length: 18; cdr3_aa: CASSPQTSGGASYNEQFF; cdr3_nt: TGTGCCAGCAGTCCACAGACTAGCGGGGGGGCATCCTACAATGAGCAGTTCTTC
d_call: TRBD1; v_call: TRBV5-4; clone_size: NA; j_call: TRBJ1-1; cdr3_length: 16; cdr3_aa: CASSLAGQGIGTEAFF; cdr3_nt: TGTGCCAGCAGCCTGGCGGGACAGGGGATCGGCACTGAAGCTTTCTTT
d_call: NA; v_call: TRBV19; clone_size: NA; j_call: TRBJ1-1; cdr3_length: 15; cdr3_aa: CASSPGGWANTEAFF; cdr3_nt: TGTGCCAGTAGTCCTGGGGGTTGGGCGAACACTGAAGCTTTCTTT
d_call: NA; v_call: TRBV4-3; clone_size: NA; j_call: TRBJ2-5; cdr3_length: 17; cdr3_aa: CASSQDITSTNQETLYF; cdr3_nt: TGCGCCAGCAGCCAAGATATTACAAGTACGAACCAAGAGACCCTGTACTTC
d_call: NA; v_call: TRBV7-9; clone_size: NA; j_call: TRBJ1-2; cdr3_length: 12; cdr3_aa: CASSLGGQGYTF; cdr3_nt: TGTGCCAGCAGCTTAGGGGGCCAGGGCTACACCTTC
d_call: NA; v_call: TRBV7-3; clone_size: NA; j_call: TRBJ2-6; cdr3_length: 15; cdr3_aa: CASTRVPSGANVLTF; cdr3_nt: TGTGCCAGCACCAGAGTTCCTTCTGGGGCCAACGTCCTGACTTTC
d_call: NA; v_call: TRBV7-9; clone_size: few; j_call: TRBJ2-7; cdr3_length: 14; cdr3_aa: CASSLDLPWGEQYF; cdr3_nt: TGTGCCAGCAGCTTAGACCTCCCCTGGGGTGAGCAGTACTTC
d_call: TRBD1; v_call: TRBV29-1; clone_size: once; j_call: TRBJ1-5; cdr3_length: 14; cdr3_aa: CSVRGTGAGQPQHF; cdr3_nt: TGCAGCGTTAGGGGCACAGGGGCTGGTCAGCCCCAGCATTTT
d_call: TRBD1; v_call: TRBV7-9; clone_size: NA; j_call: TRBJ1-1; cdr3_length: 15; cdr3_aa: CASSPTGGGPGEAFF; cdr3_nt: TGTGCCAGCAGCCCAACAGGGGGCGGCCCAGGTGAAGCTTTCTTT